This T cell receptor beta chain is from a study of cytomegalovirus exposure and HLA in healthy donors (TCRdb year 2017). Turning to the overall study: According to an earlier analysis of 587 of the donors, about 179 million T cells yielded some 110 million unique TCR beta sequences and 276 Gb of sequence data. A later analysis re-examined previously published TCR beta repertoires from more than 650 donors and added high-resolution HLA genotyping to investigate patterns of TCR occurrence. An early release covering around 630 HLA-typed donors comprised 250 to 350 gigabases of sequencing data and around 85 million unique TCR sequences. Roughly five DR-DQ haplotypes were handled as single units for association and clustering, since linkage in the cohort was strong. In addition to the first cohort of 666 subjects, a separate validation cohort of approximately 130 different subjects was used. Every repertoire in the discovery cohort had been generated on one and the same sequencing platform. Using immunosequencing, the study profiled T cell repertoires from roughly 650 subjects and related those repertoires to cytomegalovirus serostatus. The study aimed to test whether signatures of past pathogen exposure could be identified by cataloging public T cell receptors. HLA typing covered class I and class II loci at four-digit resolution. A later genetic analysis took genome-wide SNP genotypes for about 55% of the 666 donors and used that subset as a discovery cohort. An earlier analysis of 587 of the donors applied high-throughput TCR beta sequencing to assess whether each TCR beta V gene segment acted as functional or pseudogenic. Among 300 to 500 genotyped donors of the cohort, an average of approximately 200,000 unique TCR beta nucleotide sequences was sequenced per donor, of which about 19% were non-productive. Of the roughly 430 genotyped donors, about 80% fell in the genetic ancestry cluster associated with self-reported Caucasian donors. High-throughput TCR immunosequencing, statistical association of individual TCRs with disease status, and machine learning were combined to predict cytomegalovirus infection status. Donor age, sex, ethnicity and CMV serostatus were compiled alongside the repertoire data. The number of typed donors differed by locus: roughly 629-640 for A, B, C, DRB1 and DQB1; roughly 510 for DQA1; approximately 600 for DPA1; and about 470 for DPB1. Rather than using new phenotypic data, the later analysis identified candidate immune exposures from TCR beta sequences and from how often those sequences occurred across donors.

The library was made by the immunoSEQ multiplex PCR assay. For the multiplex PCR, a mixture combining 60 forward primers for TCR Vbeta segments and 13 reverse primers for TCR Jbeta segments was used. Amplification of the CDR3 region of rearranged TCR beta genes was performed with a multiplex PCR assay on genomic DNA. Amplified TCR beta libraries were sequenced as 87-base-pair reads on the Illumina HiSeq System. The authors' analysis ran thus. A later analysis counted some 80 million unique TCR beta chains across the 550 to 700 repertoires, and roughly 11 million of these chains were shared by at least two donors. A nearest-neighbor algorithm error-corrected the raw reads and collapsed the reads into unique sequences, merging closely related sequences to remove PCR and sequencing errors. V, D and J gene segments were assigned by aligning CDR3 sequences to IMGT reference sequences. For a sequence to be retained, a match of at least six nucleotides was required to both a V gene segment and a J gene segment. Rearrangements were called productive when the CDR3 lacked stop codons and stayed in frame with V and J; all others were non-productive. CDR3 was defined according to IMGT convention as the region running from the second conserved V-encoded cysteine to the conserved J-encoded phenylalanine. The earlier analysis of about 590 of the donors excluded sequences that lacked an unambiguous match to a single V gene segment. An earlier analysis of some 500 of the donors classified V segments as functional when productive rearrangements were above 56.7% and as segregating when the standard deviation between donors was above 5%. To diagnose cytomegalovirus status from the catalog of TCR beta chain sequences, a statistical classification framework was built. In a later analysis, V and J genes were assigned by comparing TCR nucleotide sequences against IMGT/GENE-DB human TR gene sequences. A later analysis assigned CDR3 sequences and most-parsimonious VDJ recombination scenarios with the TCRdist pipeline. A later analysis defined each TCR beta chain by its CDR3 amino acid sequence plus V-gene family, and excluded reads lacking a unique V-gene family. A later analysis removed roughly 590 highly shared, low-generation-probability nucleotide sequences to deal with suspected cross-contamination and a sequencing artifact. A later analysis calculated a clonal expansion index for each public chain from normalized within-repertoire ranks of inferred template counts. In a later analysis, generation probabilities were computed using a VDJ recombination model fitted to out-of-frame rearrangements, and the results were checked against IGoR. A later analysis scored TCR-TCR, TCR-HLA and TCR-CMV co-occurrence with hypergeometric tests, applying a repertoire-size bias correction to TCR pairs. In a later analysis, false discovery rates were estimated by permuting HLA or CMV assignments 20 times. A later analysis grouped co-occurring TCRs with DBSCAN, adding TCRdist sequence similarity when clustering within HLA-allele-positive subsets. For co-occurrence clustering, repertoires with fewer than 30,000 or more than 120,000 public chains were excluded, along with roughly 5 repertoires with anomalous nucleotide sharing. TCRdb's version of the immuneACCESS table is confined to in-frame rearrangements and falls short of the full clone set. An unresolved V gene accounts for under half of the shortfall where checked; the remainder is of unknown origin. That table furnishes V, J and clone size, whereas the DNA furnished D and trimming. The sample table shows tens of thousands of clones, and about four fifths are seen once. About 3.3% of the sample lies in the top ten.

In regard to this clone: The specificity of this receptor is unknown. Per-base qualities were not stored, and no clone one base away is much larger.

The cohort was made up of approximately 700 healthy bone marrow donors. All cohort members were sampled while nominally healthy, although unrecorded immune exposures were likely present. The donor was CMV seronegative and was included in the group of around 320 seronegative cohort members. A peripheral blood sample was collected from each donor, and TCR beta sequencing was performed on peripheral blood mononuclear cells. The Qiagen DNeasy Blood Extraction Kit was used to extract genomic DNA from the blood cell samples. General findings and caveats noted by the study authors: Several of the top co-occurrence clusters appeared to be linked to parvovirus B19, influenza, CMV and Epstein-Barr virus, according to a later analysis. When HLA alleles, especially DR and DQ, strongly co-occurred, attributing TCR associations to individual alleles was difficult. Because some donors lacked HLA typing at each locus, the association tests relied only on the typed subset. Three of the identified cytomegalovirus-associated TCR beta chains were confirmed in vitro to be specific for cytomegalovirus antigens. In an earlier analysis of roughly 500 of the donors, most TCR beta V segments appeared in productive rearrangements about 90% or about 30% of the time, broadly matching IMGT annotations. This cohort had only TCR beta chains sequenced, and the lack of alpha or paired-chain data limited which features could be detected. A later genetic analysis reported fewer N-insertions in productive TCRs among donors in an Asian-associated ancestry cluster than the roughly 690-donor mean. In a later analysis, HLA-associated TCR beta chains showed more clonal expansion and lower generation probabilities than non-associated chains that were equally common. In the study, about 150 TCR beta chains were listed as associated with cytomegalovirus. A further reported finding was that TCR beta sequences accurately predicted the HLA-A and HLA-B alleles for most subjects in the first cohort. The authors suggested that the approach could potentially be generalized to other disease states and immunological phenotypes. According to a later analysis, most CMV-associated TCR beta chains appeared to be HLA-restricted, and the HLA associations seemed to be driven largely by CMV exposure. According to a later analysis, TCR association rates differed among HLA loci, with DRB1 alleles showing the most associated TCRs and HLA-C alleles showing the fewest. For the cohort, immune exposure information was limited to CMV serostatus. Specific HLA alleles were associated with 15,000 to 20,000 TCR beta sequences at a false discovery rate of 0.05 in a later analysis. Cytomegalovirus status was reported to be diagnosed by the classifier with high specificity and sensitivity in both the original and validation cohorts. Some 16 rarely observed V segments, including chromosome 9 orphons, were excluded from the earlier analysis of some 590 of the donors because counts were too low. Correlated functional status among segregating V segments might reflect linkage disequilibrium, but an unknown experimental factor could not be ruled out. A cluster of highly shared sequence variants was judged likely to be a technical artifact of the sequencing pipeline. V-gene and J-gene trimming of TCR beta chains was associated with a missense DCLRE1C variant in a later genetic analysis, and the association was replicated in an independent cohort. Across donors, most TCR sequences were observed very rarely, whereas some public TCRs were present in many individuals. Presence/absence analyses assumed roughly uniform sequencing depth across donors, an assumption that may not hold.

The sequencing input was PBMCs. The source of this sequence is a woman aged 35 to 49 in good health and CMV-seronegative.

CDR3 reads: CASSQGLDYEQYF. The nucleotides are TGTGCCAGCAGCCAAGGACTCGACTACGAGCAGTACTTC. The chain couples TRBV14 to TRBJ2-7, with the D gene uncertain. CDR1 SGHDN and CDR2 FVKESK were looked up in the germline V gene. Taken from cysteine to phenylalanine, the CDR3 has 13 residues. Only the CDR3 portion is preserved as DNA: 39 bases, with reading frame beginning at the first base. V and J lose 1 base and 3 bases, and a span of 7 bases separates them.